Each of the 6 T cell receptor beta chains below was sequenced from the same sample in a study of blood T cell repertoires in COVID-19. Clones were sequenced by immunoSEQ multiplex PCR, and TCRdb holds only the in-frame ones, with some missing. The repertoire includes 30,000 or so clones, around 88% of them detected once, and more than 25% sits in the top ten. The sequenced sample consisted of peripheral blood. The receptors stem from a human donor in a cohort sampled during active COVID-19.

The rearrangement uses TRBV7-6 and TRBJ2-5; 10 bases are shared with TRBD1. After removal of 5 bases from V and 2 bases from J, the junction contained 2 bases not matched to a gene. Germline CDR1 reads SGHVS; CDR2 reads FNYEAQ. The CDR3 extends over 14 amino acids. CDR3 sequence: CASSRTGGQETQYF. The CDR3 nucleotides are TGTGCCAGCAGCCGGACAGGGGGACAAGAGACCCAGTACTTC.

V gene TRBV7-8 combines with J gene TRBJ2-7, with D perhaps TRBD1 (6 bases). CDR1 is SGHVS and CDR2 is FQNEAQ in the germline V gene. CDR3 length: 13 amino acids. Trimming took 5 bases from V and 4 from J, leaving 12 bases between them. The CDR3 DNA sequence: TGTGCCAGCAGCCGGACAGACAGATACGAGCAGTACTTC. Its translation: CASSRTDRYEQYF.

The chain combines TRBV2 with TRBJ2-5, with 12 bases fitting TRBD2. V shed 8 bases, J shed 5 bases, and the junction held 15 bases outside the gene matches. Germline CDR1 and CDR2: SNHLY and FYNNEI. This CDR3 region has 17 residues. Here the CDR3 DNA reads TGTGCCAGCTCCGGATCCCTAGCGGGGGGGCTGTTGGAGACCCAGTACTTC. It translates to CASSGSLAGGLLETQYF.

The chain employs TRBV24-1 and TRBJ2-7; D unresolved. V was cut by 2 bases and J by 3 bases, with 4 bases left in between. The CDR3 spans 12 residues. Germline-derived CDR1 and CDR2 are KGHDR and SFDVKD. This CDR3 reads CATSDSLYEQYF. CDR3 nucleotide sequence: TGTGCCACCAGTGATTCCCTCTACGAGCAGTACTTC.

CDR3 protein: CASSRDRANTEAFF. CDR3 nucleotides: TGTGCCAGTAGCCGCGACAGGGCAAACACTGAAGCTTTCTTT. The V and J genes are TRBV19 and TRBJ1-1, with 7 positions matching TRBD1. There are 14 residues in the CDR3. Germline assignment: CDR1 LNHDA and CDR2 SQIVND (reference sequence). V was pared by 6 bases and J by 2 bases, with 6 bases of the junction left unmatched.

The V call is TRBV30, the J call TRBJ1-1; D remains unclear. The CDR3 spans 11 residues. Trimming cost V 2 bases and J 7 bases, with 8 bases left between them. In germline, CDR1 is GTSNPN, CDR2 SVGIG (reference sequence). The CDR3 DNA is TGTGCCTGGAGTCGGGTGGATGAAGCTTTCTTT. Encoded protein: CAWSRVDEAFF.